The sequence of this T cell receptor beta chain was determined in a study of blood T cell repertoires in COVID-19. Overall study: COVID-19 samples collected from the United States, Italy and Spain covered acute and convalescent phases. Sources were T cells, B-cell-depleted T cells, or PBMCs; the material itself was cDNA or gDNA.

The V gene end was trimmed by 5 bases and the J gene end by 1 base; junction bases not matched to a gene: 7. The CDR3 has 16 amino acids. Germline values: CDR1 SGHTA, CDR2 FQGNSA. Original data processing: How many nucleated cells were present was estimated from reference gene primer amplification. Measured with immunoSEQ multiplex PCR; TCRdb has only the in-frame clones, and not every one. V and J calls plus clone size are reproduced from that table; the DNA served to infer D and trimming. The table has roughly 86,000 clones, approximately 86% seen once. This TCR was recovered from a man aged 45-65 years with active or convalescent COVID-19. This chain uses TRBV7-2 with TRBJ2-4; TRBD1 matches at 8 bases. Sequencing used peripheral blood. The CDR3: CASSKTGEGAKNIQYF. CDR3 sequence (DNA): TGTGCCAGCAGCAAGACAGGGGAAGGTGCCAAAAACATTCAGTACTTC. The full variable domain, its missing parts supplied by reference TRBV7-2 and TRBJ2-4, is GAGVSQSPSNKVTEKGKDVELRCDPISGHTALYWYRQSLGQGLEFLIYFQGNSAPDKSGLPSDRFSAERTGGSVSTLTIQRTQQEDSAVYLCASSKTGEGAKNIQYFGAGTRLSVL.